This T cell receptor beta chain was profiled in a study of T cells in Graves' hyperthyroidism and ophthalmopathy. Study conclusions and caveats: Blood also showed most of the thyroid clonotypes that were expanded above 0.001.

This clonotype turned up a few times. The antigen is undetermined. TCR beta CDR3 sequences were amplified from RNA transcripts. First-round RT-PCR with HTBI primers amplified the TCR CDR3 region. MiXCR, run by TCRdb on the multiplex PCR reads, gives a single entry per CDR3 protein. In the table there are approximately 700,000 distinct CDR3 sequences, about a sixth of which are singletons. Graves' hyperthyroidism qualified as stable when ophthalmopathy did not progress within 18 months. The TCR sequence derives from a man aged 18 to 29 with Graves' hyperthyroidism. Sequencing was performed on blood.

The CDR3 coding sequence is TGTGCCAGCAGGCCACAAGGACTAGCGGGAGAACACGAGCAGTACTTC. Translation: CASRPQGLAGEHEQYF. The chain recombines TRBV6-1 with TRBJ2-7, with 13 bases identical to TRBD2. The ends lost 6 bases at V and 5 bases at J; junction bases unmatched: 10. CDR3 length: 16 amino acids. Germline V gene data show CDR1 as MNHNS and CDR2 as SASEGT.